This T cell receptor beta chain was retrieved from a study of CD8+ T cells in alopecia areata. Broader study findings: Especially in alopecia totalis/universalis, lesional scalp showed greater clonality than normal scalp did.

Treatment denoted: oral pan-JAK inhibitor, 5-10 mg twice daily. With V trimmed by 2 bases and J by 6 bases, 14 bases remained unmatched. The CDR3 extends over 17 amino acids. Per germline, CDR1 GTSNPN and CDR2 SVGIG (reference sequence). Remarks on this clone: Its target is unknown.

As the sequencing template, cDNA was produced by extracting RNA and reverse transcribing it. Produced via immunoSEQ multiplex PCR; TCRdb's table is partial and in-frame only. Among 270,000 or so clones listed, 58% were seen once. This clonotype was sampled from a human donor with alopecia areata. The gene calls are TRBV30 and TRBJ2-2, with TRBD2 matching over 8 bases. The sequenced sample was CD4+ T cells sorted from blood, obtained at week 24, from a patient treated with tofacitinib. The CDR3 spells CAWSPLPPGGPSGELFF. DNA for the CDR3: TGTGCCTGGAGTCCCCTCCCCCCGGGGGGGCCATCCGGGGAGCTGTTTTTT.